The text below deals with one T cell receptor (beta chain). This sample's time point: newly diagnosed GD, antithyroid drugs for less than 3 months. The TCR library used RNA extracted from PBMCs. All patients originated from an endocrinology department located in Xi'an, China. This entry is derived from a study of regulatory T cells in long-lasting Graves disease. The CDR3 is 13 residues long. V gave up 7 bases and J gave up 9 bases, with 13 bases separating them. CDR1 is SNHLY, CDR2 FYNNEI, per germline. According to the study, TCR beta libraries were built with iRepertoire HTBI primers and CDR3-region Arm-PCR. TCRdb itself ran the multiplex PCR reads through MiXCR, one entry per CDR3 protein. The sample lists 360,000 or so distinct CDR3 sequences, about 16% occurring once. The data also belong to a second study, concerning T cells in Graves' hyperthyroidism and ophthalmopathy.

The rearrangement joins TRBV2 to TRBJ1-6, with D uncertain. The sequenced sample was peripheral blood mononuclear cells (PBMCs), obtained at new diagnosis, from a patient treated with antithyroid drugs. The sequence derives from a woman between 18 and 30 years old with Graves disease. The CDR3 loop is CASTRYPPSPLHF. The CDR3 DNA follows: TGTGCCAGCACCAGGTATCCCCCTTCACCCCTCCACTTT.